This TCR beta chain was identified in a study of blood T cell repertoires in COVID-19. Trimming shortened V by 6 bases and J by 7 bases, and 24 bases separated the two germline ends. The CDR3 covers 16 residues. Germline V gene data show CDR1 as SGHTA and CDR2 as FQGNSA. Clones were sequenced by immunoSEQ multiplex PCR, and TCRdb holds only the in-frame ones, with some missing. Here the sample spans roughly 130,000 clones, approximately 80% being singletons. V is TRBV7-2 and J is TRBJ2-5; tentative D call: TRBD1 (5 bases). The receptor was derived from a woman aged 55-70 years with acute or convalescent COVID-19. Source material: peripheral blood. DNA of the CDR3: TGTGCCAGCAGTTCTCCTCTACGTGACAGACCCGGGACCCAGTACTTC. It yields the protein CASSSPLRDRPGTQYF.